These T cell receptor beta chains were read from a single sample in a study of Graves' ophthalmopathy and Graves' hyperthyroidism. TCRdb processed the multiplex PCR reads anew with MiXCR; each CDR3 protein has one entry. The table has hundreds of thousands of distinct CDR3 sequences, about two fifths seen once. Specimen: peripheral blood. Receptor source: an adult man with Graves' ophthalmopathy. Both conserved end residues are trimmed from each CDR3. Fields, in order: CDR3 protein, V gene, J gene.

CDR3aa: AISDVTTGELF; v_gene: TRBV10-3; j_gene: TRBJ2-2
CDR3aa: ASSLAPGLAGPRTYEQY; v_gene: TRBV7-8; j_gene: TRBJ2-7
CDR3aa: ASSVGTGNTIY; v_gene: TRBV9; j_gene: TRBJ1-3
CDR3aa: ASSYSPGGRLFGYT; v_gene: TRBV12-5; j_gene: TRBJ1-2
CDR3aa: ASSPTSASINQPQH; v_gene: TRBV7-9; j_gene: TRBJ1-5
CDR3aa: ASSSAGGLSNTEAF; v_gene: TRBV27; j_gene: TRBJ1-1
CDR3aa: ASSPPLGEGVENTEAF; v_gene: TRBV5-1; j_gene: TRBJ1-1
CDR3aa: AIRAGVEQPQH; v_gene: TRBV10-3; j_gene: TRBJ1-5
CDR3aa: AGSQERDAEQY; v_gene: TRBV7-2; j_gene: TRBJ2-7
CDR3aa: SARARTSSGGQGMF; v_gene: TRBV20-1; j_gene: TRBJ1-4
CDR3aa: ASSHLTGDPTGEQY; v_gene: TRBV4-2; j_gene: TRBJ2-7
CDR3aa: ASSFQGVGDQPQY; v_gene: TRBV7-8; j_gene: TRBJ2-5
CDR3aa: ANKGSDDSNQPQH; v_gene: TRBV25-1; j_gene: TRBJ1-5
CDR3aa: ASSLLPGAYNSPLH; v_gene: TRBV9; j_gene: TRBJ1-6
CDR3aa: ASSLFGLETQY; v_gene: TRBV12-3/TRBV12-4; j_gene: TRBJ2-5